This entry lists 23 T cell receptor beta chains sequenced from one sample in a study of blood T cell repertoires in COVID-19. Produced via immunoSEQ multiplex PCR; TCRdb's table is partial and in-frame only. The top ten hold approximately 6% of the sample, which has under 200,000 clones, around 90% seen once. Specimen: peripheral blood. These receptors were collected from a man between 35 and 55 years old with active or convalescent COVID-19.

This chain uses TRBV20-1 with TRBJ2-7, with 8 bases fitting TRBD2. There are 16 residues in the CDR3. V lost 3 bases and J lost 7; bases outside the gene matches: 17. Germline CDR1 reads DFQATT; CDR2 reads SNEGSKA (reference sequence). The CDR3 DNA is TGCAGTGCTAGTGTCCCGGGACCGTCTACGGGGGGGGAGCAGTACTTC. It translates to CSASVPGPSTGGEQYF.

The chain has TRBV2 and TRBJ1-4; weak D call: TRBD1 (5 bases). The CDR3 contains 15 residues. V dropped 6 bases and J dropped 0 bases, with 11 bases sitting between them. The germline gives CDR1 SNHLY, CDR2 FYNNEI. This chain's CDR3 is CASRPDRATNEKLFF. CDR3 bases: TGTGCCAGCAGGCCCGACAGAGCAACTAATGAAAAACTGTTTTTT.

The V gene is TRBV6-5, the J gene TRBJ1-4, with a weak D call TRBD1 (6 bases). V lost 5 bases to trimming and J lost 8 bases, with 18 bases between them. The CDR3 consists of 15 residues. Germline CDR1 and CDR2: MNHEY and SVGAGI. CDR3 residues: CASSRQGLSGEKLFF. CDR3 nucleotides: TGTGCCAGCAGTCGCCAGGGGTTGTCGGGGGAAAAACTGTTTTTT.

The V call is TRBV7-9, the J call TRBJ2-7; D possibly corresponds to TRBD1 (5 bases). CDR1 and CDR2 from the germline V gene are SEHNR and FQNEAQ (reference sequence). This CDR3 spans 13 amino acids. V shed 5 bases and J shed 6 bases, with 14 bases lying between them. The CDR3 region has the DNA TGTGCCAGCAGCCCCGAGACAGATCGCGAGCAGTACTTC. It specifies CASSPETDREQYF.

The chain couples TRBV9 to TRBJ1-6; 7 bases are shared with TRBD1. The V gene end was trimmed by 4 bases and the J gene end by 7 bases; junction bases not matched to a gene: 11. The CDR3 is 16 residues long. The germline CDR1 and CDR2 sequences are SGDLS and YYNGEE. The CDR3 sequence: CASSTQRGTANSPLHF. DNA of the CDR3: TGTGCCAGCAGCACCCAAAGAGGGACAGCCAATTCACCCCTCCACTTT.

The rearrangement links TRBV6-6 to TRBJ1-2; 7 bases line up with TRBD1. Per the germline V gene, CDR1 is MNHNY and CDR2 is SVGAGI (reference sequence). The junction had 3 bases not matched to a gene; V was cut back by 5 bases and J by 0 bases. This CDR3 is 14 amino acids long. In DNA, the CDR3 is TGTGCCAGCAGTGACAGGGCGTCTAACTATGGCTACACCTTC. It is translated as CASSDRASNYGYTF.

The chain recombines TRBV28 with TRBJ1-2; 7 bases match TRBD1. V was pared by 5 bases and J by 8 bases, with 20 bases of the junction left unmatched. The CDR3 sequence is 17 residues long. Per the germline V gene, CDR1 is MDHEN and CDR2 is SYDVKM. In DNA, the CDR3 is TGTGCCAGCAGTAGTAGCAGGACAGGCCCTTTTATGAGGGGCTACACCTTC. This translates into CASSSSRTGPFMRGYTF.

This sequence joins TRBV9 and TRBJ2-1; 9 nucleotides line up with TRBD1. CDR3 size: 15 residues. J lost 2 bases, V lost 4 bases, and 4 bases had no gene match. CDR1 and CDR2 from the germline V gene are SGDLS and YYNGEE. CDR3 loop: CASSPDRGPYNEQFF. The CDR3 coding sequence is TGTGCCAGCAGCCCGGACAGGGGTCCCTACAATGAGCAGTTCTTC.

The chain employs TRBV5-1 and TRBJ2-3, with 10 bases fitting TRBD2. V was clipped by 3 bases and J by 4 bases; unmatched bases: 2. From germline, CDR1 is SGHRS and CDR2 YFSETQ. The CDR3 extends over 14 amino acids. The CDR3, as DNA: TGCGCCAGCAGCTCAGGGACTAGCGCAGATACGCAGTATTTT. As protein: CASSSGTSADTQYF.

CDR3 in DNA: TGTGCCACCAGTGATCCTAAACAGGGTACCGGGGAGCTGTTTTTT. This encodes CATSDPKQGTGELFF. The chain joins TRBV24-1 to TRBJ2-2; TRBD1 is a possible D gene (6 bases). V lost 3 bases and J lost 5, with 12 bases in between. The CDR3 sequence is 15 residues long. Germline values: CDR1 KGHDR, CDR2 SFDVKD.

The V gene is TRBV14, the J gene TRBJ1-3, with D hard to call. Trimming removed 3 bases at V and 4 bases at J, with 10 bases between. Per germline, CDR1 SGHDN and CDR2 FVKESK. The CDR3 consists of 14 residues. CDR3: CASSHGLGGNTIYF. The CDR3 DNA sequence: TGTGCCAGCAGCCACGGACTGGGAGGAAACACCATATATTTT.

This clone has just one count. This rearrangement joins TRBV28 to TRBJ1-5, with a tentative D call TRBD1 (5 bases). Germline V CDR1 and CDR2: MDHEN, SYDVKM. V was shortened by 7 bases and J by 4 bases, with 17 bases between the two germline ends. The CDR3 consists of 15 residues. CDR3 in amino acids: CASTPLAGRNQPQHF. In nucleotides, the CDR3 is TGTGCCAGCACCCCGCTGGCAGGGAGGAATCAGCCCCAGCATTTT.

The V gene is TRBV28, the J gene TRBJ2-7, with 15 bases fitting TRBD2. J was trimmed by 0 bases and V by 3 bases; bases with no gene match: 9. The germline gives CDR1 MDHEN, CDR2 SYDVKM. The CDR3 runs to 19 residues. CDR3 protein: CASSFGRGLAGGISYEQYF. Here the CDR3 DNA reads TGTGCCAGCAGTTTCGGCAGGGGACTAGCGGGAGGCATCTCCTACGAGCAGTACTTC.

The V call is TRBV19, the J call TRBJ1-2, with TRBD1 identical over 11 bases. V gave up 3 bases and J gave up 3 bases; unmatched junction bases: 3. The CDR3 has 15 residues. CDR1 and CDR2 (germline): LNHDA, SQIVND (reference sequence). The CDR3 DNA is TGTGCCAGTAGTATCGGACAGGGGGCAGACTATGGCTACACCTTC. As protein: CASSIGQGADYGYTF.

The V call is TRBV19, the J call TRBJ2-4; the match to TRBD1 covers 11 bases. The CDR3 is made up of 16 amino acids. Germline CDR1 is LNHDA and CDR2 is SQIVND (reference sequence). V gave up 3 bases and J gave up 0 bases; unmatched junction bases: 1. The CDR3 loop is CASSIGTGGAKNIQYF. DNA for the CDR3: TGTGCCAGTAGTATCGGGACAGGGGGAGCCAAAAACATTCAGTACTTC. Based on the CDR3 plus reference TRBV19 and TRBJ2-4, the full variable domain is DGGITQSPKYLFRKEGQNVTLSCEQNLNHDAMYWYRQDPGQGLRLIYYSQIVNDFQKGDIAEGYSVSREKKESFPLTVTSAQKNPTAFYLCASSIGTGGAKNIQYFGAGTRLSVL.

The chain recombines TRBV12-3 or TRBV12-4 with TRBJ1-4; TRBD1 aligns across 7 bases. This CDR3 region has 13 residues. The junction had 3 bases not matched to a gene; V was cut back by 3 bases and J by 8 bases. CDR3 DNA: TGTGCCAGCAGTTTGAGACAGGGCGAAAAACTGTTTTTT. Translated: CASSLRQGEKLFF.

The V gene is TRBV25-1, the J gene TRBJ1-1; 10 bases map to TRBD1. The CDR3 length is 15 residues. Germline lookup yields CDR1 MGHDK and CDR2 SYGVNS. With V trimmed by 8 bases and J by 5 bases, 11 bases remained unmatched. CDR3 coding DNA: TGTGCCAGCGGAATTTGGGACAGGGGAGGTACTGAAGCTTTCTTT. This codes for CASGIWDRGGTEAFF.

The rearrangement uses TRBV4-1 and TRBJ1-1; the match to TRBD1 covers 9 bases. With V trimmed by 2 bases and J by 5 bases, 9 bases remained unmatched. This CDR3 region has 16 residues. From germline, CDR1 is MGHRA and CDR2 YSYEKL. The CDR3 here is CASSQIGKQGATEAFF. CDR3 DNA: TGCGCCAGCAGCCAAATAGGCAAACAGGGGGCGACTGAAGCTTTCTTT.

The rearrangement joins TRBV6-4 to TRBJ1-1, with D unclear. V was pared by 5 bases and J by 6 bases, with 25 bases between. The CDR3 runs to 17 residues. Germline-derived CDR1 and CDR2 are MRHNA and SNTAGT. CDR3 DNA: TGTGCCAGCAGTTCCCTTCACGGCCCAGGAGGAAGGGCTGAAGCTTTCTTT. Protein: CASSSLHGPGGRAEAFF.

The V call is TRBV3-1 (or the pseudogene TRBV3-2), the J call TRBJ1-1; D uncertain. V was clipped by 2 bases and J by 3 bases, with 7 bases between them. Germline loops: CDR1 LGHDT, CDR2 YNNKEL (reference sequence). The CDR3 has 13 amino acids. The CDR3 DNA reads TGTGCCAGCAGCCAACTGAGGGACACTGAAGCTTTCTTT. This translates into CASSQLRDTEAFF.

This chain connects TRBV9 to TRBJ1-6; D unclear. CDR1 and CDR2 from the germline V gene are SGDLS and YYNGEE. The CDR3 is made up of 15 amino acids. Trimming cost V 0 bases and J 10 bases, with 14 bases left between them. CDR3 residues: CASSVDLGDSSPLHF. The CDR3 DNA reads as TGTGCCAGCAGCGTAGATCTCGGCGATAGCTCACCCCTCCACTTT.

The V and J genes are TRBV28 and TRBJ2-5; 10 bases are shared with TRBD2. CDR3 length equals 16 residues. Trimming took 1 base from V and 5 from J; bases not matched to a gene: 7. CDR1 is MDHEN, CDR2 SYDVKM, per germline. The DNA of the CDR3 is TGTGCCAGCAGTTTATCAAGCGGGAGGGCCGAGGAGACCCAGTACTTC. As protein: CASSLSSGRAEETQYF. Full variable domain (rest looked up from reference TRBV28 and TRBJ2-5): DVKVTQSSRYLVKRTGEKVFLECVQDMDHENMFWYRQDPGLGLRLIYFSYDVKMKEKGDIPEGYSVSREKKERFSLILESASTNQTSMYLCASSLSSGRAEETQYFGPGTRLLVL.

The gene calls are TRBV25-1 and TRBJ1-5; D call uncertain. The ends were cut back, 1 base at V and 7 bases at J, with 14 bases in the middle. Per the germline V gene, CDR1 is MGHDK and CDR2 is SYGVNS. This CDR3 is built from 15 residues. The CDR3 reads CASSEWQDSGQPQHF. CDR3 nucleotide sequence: TGTGCCAGCAGTGAATGGCAGGATAGCGGCCAGCCCCAGCATTTT.